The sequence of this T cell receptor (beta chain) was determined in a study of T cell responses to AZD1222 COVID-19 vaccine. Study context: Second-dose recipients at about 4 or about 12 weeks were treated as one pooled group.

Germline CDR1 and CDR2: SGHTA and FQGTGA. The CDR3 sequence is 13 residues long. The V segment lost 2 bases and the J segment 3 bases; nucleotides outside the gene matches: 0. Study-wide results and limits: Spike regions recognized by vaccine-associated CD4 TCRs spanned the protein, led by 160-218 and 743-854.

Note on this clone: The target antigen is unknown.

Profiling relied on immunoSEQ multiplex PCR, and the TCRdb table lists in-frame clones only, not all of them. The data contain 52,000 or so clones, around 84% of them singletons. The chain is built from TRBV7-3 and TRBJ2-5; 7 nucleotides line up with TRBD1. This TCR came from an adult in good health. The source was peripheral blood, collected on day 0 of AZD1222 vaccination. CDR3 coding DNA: TGTGCCAGCAGCTTACAGGGGGAAGAGACCCAGTACTTC. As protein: CASSLQGEETQYF.